The clone carrying this T cell receptor beta chain was seen more than once but under ten times. Its antigen is still unknown. TCRdb called the RT-PCR reads again in MiXCR, with one record for every CDR3 protein. The sample lists fewer than 800,000 distinct CDR3 sequences; 15% to 18% were seen once. The CDR3 extends over 13 amino acids. V gave up 5 bases and J gave up 1 base, with 11 bases separating them. Looked up from germline, CDR1 is DFQATT and CDR2 is SNEGSKA (reference sequence). This entry is derived from a study of response to subunit inactivated influenza vaccine. General study results and limits: Few new T cells, the authors suggested, are recruited by each seasonal influenza vaccination.

The receptor was derived from a man in his fifties who received an inactivated influenza vaccine. The source was PBMCs from blood, collected 11 to 12 days after vaccination. The rearrangement joins TRBV20-1 to TRBJ1-1; possible D gene TRBD1, 6 bases. The CDR3: CSAPPGANTEAFF. CDR3 sequence (DNA): TGCAGTGCTCCGCCAGGGGCGAACACTGAAGCTTTCTTT.